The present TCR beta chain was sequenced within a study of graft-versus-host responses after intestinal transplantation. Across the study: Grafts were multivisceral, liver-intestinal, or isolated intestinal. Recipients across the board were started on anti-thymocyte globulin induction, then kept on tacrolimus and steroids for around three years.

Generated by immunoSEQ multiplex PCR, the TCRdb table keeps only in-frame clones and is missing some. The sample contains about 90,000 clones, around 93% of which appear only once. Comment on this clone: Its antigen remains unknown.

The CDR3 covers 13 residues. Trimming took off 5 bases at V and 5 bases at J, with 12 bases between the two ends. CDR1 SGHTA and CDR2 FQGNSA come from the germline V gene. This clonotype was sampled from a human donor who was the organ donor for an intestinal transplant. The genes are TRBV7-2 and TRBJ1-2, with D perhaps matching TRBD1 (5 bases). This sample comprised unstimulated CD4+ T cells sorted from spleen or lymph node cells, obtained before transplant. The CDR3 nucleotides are TGTGCCAGCAGCCCCCAAGGGGAGTATGGCTACACCTTC. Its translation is CASSPQGEYGYTF. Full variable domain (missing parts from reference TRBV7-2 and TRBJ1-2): GAGVSQSPSNKVTEKGKDVELRCDPISGHTALYWYRQSLGQGLEFLIYFQGNSAPDKSGLPSDRFSAERTGGSVSTLTIQRTQQEDSAVYLCASSPQGEYGYTFGSGTRLTVV.